Below, 2 T cell receptor beta chains from the same sample are listed, as sequenced in a study of control samples from healthy donors and cancer patients. Libraries were prepared by immunoSEQ multiplex PCR; TCRdb keeps only in-frame clonotypes and omits some of them. This table holds about 59,000 clones, more than 90% found once. Specimen: PBMCs. The receptor source for this set is a man in his forties or fifties with colorectal cancer.

This chain links TRBV2 with TRBJ1-1, with D hard to call. This CDR3 is 14 amino acids long. From germline, CDR1 is SNHLY and CDR2 FYNNEI. V was shortened by 4 bases and J by 5 bases, with 14 bases between the two germline ends. Written as DNA, the CDR3 is TGTGCCAGCAGTGCATTAGAGGGAGGTACTGAAGCTTTCTTT. Protein: CASSALEGGTEAFF.

The chain uses TRBV3-1 (or the pseudogene TRBV3-2) and TRBJ1-5, with D possibly TRBD1 on 5 matching bases. Germline values: CDR1 LGHDT, CDR2 YNNKEL (reference sequence). This CDR3 is built from 16 residues. V lost 2 bases to trimming and J lost 0 bases, with 11 bases between them. The CDR3 sequence is CASSQSGRGSNQPQHF. The CDR3 DNA sequence: TGTGCCAGCAGCCAATCCGGGAGGGGTAGCAATCAGCCCCAGCATTTT.